The 13 T cell receptor beta chains given below trace back to one sample, sequenced in a study of blood T cell repertoires in COVID-19. Using immunoSEQ multiplex PCR, the repertoire was profiled, and TCRdb retains in-frame clones only, with some absent. Of 95,000 to 110,000 clones in the sample, about 80% were seen once. The sequenced sample was peripheral blood. The source is a human donor in a cohort sampled during active or convalescent COVID-19.

The chain recombines TRBV20-1 with TRBJ1-4; 7 bases match TRBD1. CDR1 DFQATT and CDR2 SNEGSKA come from the germline V gene (reference sequence). The CDR3 sequence is 15 residues long. V gave up 3 bases and J gave up 2 bases; unmatched junction bases: 6. As DNA, the CDR3 is TGCAGTGCTAGTTTGACAGGGCTCACTAATGAAAAACTGTTTTTT. Its translation is CSASLTGLTNEKLFF.

This clone is a singleton in its sample. The chain has TRBV21-1 and TRBJ2-7; the table's D gene call, TRBD2, was not cross checked with the DNA. TRBV21-1 is a known pseudogene. The CDR3 runs 12 residues. The CDR3 DNA reads TGTGCCAGCAGCAAAGGCGGGGGCGAGCAGTACTTC. The encoded protein is CASSKGGGEQYF.

This rearrangement joins TRBV11-2 to TRBJ2-7; perhaps TRBD1 as D (6 bases). CDR1 is SGHAT and CDR2 is FQNNGV in the germline V gene. V was cut by 4 bases and J by 6 bases, with 22 bases left in between. There are 16 residues in the CDR3. The CDR3 protein is CASSSPETGRAIEQYF. The CDR3, as DNA: TGTGCCAGCAGCTCGCCGGAGACAGGCAGGGCTATCGAGCAGTACTTC.

This clone has just a few counts. This chain uses TRBV5-5 with TRBJ1-2, with 8 positions matching TRBD1. Trimming cost V 2 bases and J 6 bases; bases outside gene matches: 6. CDR3 length: 14 residues. The V gene's germline CDR1 is SGHKS and CDR2 YYEKEE (reference sequence). In DNA, the CDR3 is TGTGCCAGCAGCTTTTTACAGGGGGGGCATGGCTACACCTTC. Protein: CASSFLQGGHGYTF.

V usage is TRBV27 and J usage is TRBJ1-4, with 8 nucleotides matching TRBD1. The CDR3 covers 14 residues. V dropped 4 bases and J dropped 7; count of bases not matched to a gene: 5. The V gene's germline CDR1 is MNHEY and CDR2 SMNVEV (reference sequence). The CDR3 DNA follows: TGTGCCAGCAGTTCCCCAGGGGGCGTTGAAAAACTGTTTTTT. It specifies CASSSPGGVEKLFF.

This clone was detected only a few times. The V gene is TRBV10-2, the J gene TRBJ1-1; D remains unclear. Germline V CDR1 and CDR2: WSHSY, SAAADI. The CDR3 is made up of 14 amino acids. V lost 6 bases and J lost 8, with 19 bases in between. As DNA, the CDR3 is TGCGCCAGCAGCGTACAGACCCCTCCTATGGAAGCTTTCTTT. Amino acid sequence: CASSVQTPPMEAFF.

This sequence joins TRBV25-1 and TRBJ2-1; the match to TRBD1 covers 10 bases. After removal of 4 bases from V and 7 bases from J, the junction contained 10 bases not matched to a gene. In germline, CDR1 is MGHDK, CDR2 SYGVNS. This CDR3 spans 16 amino acids. CDR3 in DNA: TGTGCCAGCAGTGGGGGGACAGGGGAGTTTAGGAATGAGCAGTTCTTC. Protein product: CASSGGTGEFRNEQFF.

The rearrangement joins TRBV6-5 to TRBJ1-5; a weak D match, TRBD1 (6 bases). Per germline, CDR1 MNHEY and CDR2 SVGAGI. V lost 6 bases and J 7 bases, leaving 19 bases between the germline ends. CDR3 size: 15 residues. DNA for the CDR3: TGTGCCAGCAGAACTCAACAGGGAGGGGAGCAGCCCCAGCATTTT. It translates to CASRTQQGGEQPQHF.

DNA of the CDR3: TGTGCCAGCTCACCAAGGTCCAGCGGGGGGGTCAGAAACATTCAGTACTTC. Translated: CASSPRSSGGVRNIQYF. The V and J genes are TRBV18 and TRBJ2-4; 10 nucleotides match TRBD2. This CDR3 comprises 17 residues. Germline CDR1 KGHSH, CDR2 LQKENI. V trimming: 2 bases; J trimming: 6 bases; junction bases outside the gene matches: 10.

This sequence joins TRBV27 and TRBJ1-4; 9 bases map to TRBD1. Per the germline V gene, CDR1 is MNHEY and CDR2 is SMNVEV (reference sequence). The CDR3 has 15 residues. V gave up 4 bases and J gave up 7 bases; unmatched junction bases: 7. CDR3 nucleotide sequence: TGTGCCAGCAGTTCCCACAGGGGGCGGGTTGAAAAACTGTTTTTT. Translated, it gives CASSSHRGRVEKLFF.

This clone has a single count. This chain joins TRBV7-6 and TRBJ2-3; TRBD2 matches 9 bases. With V trimmed by 6 bases and J by 4 bases, 8 bases remained unmatched. CDR3 length: 15 amino acids. Germline V lookup: CDR1 SGHVS, CDR2 FNYEAQ. The CDR3 nucleotides are TGTGCCAGCAGTCCAGATGCGGGGGGGCCAGATACGCAGTATTTT. Residues: CASSPDAGGPDTQYF. Drawing the rest from reference TRBV7-6 and TRBJ2-3, the complete variable domain is GAGVSQSPRYKVTKRGQDVALRCDPISGHVSLYWYRQALGQGPEFLTYFNYEAQQDKSGLPNDRFSAERPEGSISTLTIQRTEQRDSAMYRCASSPDAGGPDTQYFGPGTRLTVL.

The chain couples TRBV11-2 to TRBJ1-6, with a possible D match to TRBD1 (6 bases). Germline V lookup: CDR1 SGHAT, CDR2 FQNNGV. The V end was cut by 5 bases, the J end by 7 bases, with 15 bases between. This CDR3 comprises 15 residues. CDR3 DNA: TGTGCCAGCAGCGCTAGACAGGAGCCCAATTCACCCCTCCACTTT. Its protein product is CASSARQEPNSPLHF.

This clone has more than one count but fewer than ten. The genes are TRBV6-4 and TRBJ2-1; TRBD1 is a possible D gene (6 bases). The ends were cut back, 5 bases at V and 3 bases at J, with 20 bases in the middle. The CDR3 contains 17 residues. Germline CDR1 and CDR2: MRHNA and SNTAGT. The CDR3 sequence: CASSPGARAVGYNEQFF. CDR3 in DNA: TGTGCCAGCAGTCCAGGGGCGCGGGCGGTGGGCTACAATGAGCAGTTCTTC.